The next 30 T cell receptor beta chains were all read from a single sample in a study of T cells in Graves' hyperthyroidism and ophthalmopathy. TCR beta CDR3 sequences were amplified from RNA transcripts. An initial round of RT-PCR targeting the TCR CDR3 relied on the HTBI primer set. One entry per CDR3 protein, called by TCRdb with MiXCR from the multiplex PCR reads. The sample includes 250,000 to 300,000 distinct CDR3 sequences, 15% to 20% of them seen just once. Sequenced material: blood. The source of these receptors is a woman aged 55-69 years with Graves' ophthalmopathy.

This clonotype has more than one count but fewer than ten. This chain uses TRBV4-3 with TRBJ2-7, with D hard to call. V lost 1 base and J 2 bases, leaving 12 bases between the germline ends. CDR3 size: 15 residues. CDR1 LGHNA and CDR2 YSLEER come from the germline V gene. The CDR3 is CASSQGQVAPYEQYF. As DNA, the CDR3 is TGCGCCAGCAGCCAAGGGCAGGTTGCCCCCTACGAGCAGTACTTC.

This clonotype was found many times. V gene TRBV5-1 combines with J gene TRBJ1-1; TRBD1 matches at 7 bases. Unmatched junction bases numbered 5, after V lost 1 base and J lost 2 bases. The CDR3 contains 15 residues. Germline V lookup: CDR1 SGHRS, CDR2 YFSETQ. The CDR3 nucleotides read TGCGCCAGCAGCTTGTTGGGACAGCAAAACACTGAAGCTTTCTTT. This sequence encodes CASSLLGQQNTEAFF. The complete variable domain, with remaining parts taken from reference TRBV5-1 and TRBJ1-1, reads KAGVTQTPRYLIKTRGQQVTLSCSPISGHRSVSWYQQTPGQGLQFLFEYFSETQRNKGNFPGRFSGRQFSNSRSEMNVSTLELGDSALYLCASSLLGQQNTEAFFGQGTRLTVV.

V and J are TRBV6-1 and TRBJ1-1; weak D call: TRBD1 (5 bases). Deletions cut 5 bases from V and 4 bases from J, with 14 bases between. This CDR3 region has 14 residues. From germline, CDR1 is MNHNS and CDR2 SASEGT. The CDR3 sequence is CASSPGSRVTEAFF. As DNA, the CDR3 is TGTGCCAGCAGTCCCGGGTCCAGGGTCACTGAAGCTTTCTTT.

This clonotype has only a few counts. The chain links TRBV19 to TRBJ1-2; 8 bases align to TRBD1. V lost 3 bases, J lost 8 bases, and 8 bases stayed unmatched. The CDR3 contains 14 residues. CDR1 and CDR2 (germline): LNHDA, SQIVND (reference sequence). CDR3 loop: CASSIPGQAIGYTF. The DNA of the CDR3 is TGTGCCAGTAGTATTCCGGGACAGGCGATAGGCTACACCTTC.

This clonotype was found many times. This sequence joins TRBV28 and TRBJ1-1; D possibly corresponds to TRBD1 (5 bases). Germline lookup yields CDR1 MDHEN and CDR2 SYDVKM. Trimming shortened V by 3 bases and J by 2 bases, and 13 bases separated the two germline ends. The CDR3 covers 15 residues. CDR3 in DNA: TGTGCCAGCAGTTTTGGGGCAGCTCAAAACACTGAAGCTTTCTTT. This translates into CASSFGAAQNTEAFF.

This rearrangement joins TRBV6-5 to TRBJ1-1; no reliable D call. There are 13 residues in the CDR3. Germline CDR1 reads MNHEY; CDR2 reads SVGAGI. The ends were cut back, 2 bases at V and 3 bases at J, with 7 bases in the middle. CDR3 residues: CASSYEVDTEAFF. The DNA for the CDR3 is TGTGCCAGCAGTTACGAAGTGGACACTGAAGCTTTCTTT.

This clonotype was seen at least ten times. The chain carries TRBV11-2 and TRBJ2-5; TRBD1 aligns across 8 bases. The CDR3 contains 14 residues. The V segment lost 0 bases and the J segment 5 bases; nucleotides outside the gene matches: 2. The V gene's germline CDR1 is SGHAT and CDR2 FQNNGV. CDR3 protein: CASSLEDRAETQYF. The CDR3, as DNA: TGTGCCAGCAGCTTAGAGGACAGGGCCGAGACCCAGTACTTC. Full variable domain (missing parts from reference TRBV11-2 and TRBJ2-5): EAGVAQSPRYKIIEKRQSVAFWCNPISGHATLYWYQQILGQGPKLLIQFQNNGVVDDSQLPKDRFSAERLKGVDSTLKIQPAKLEDSAVYLCASSLEDRAETQYFGPGTRLLVL.

The CDR3 region has the DNA TGTGCCAGCAGGGGGGGAGGGACCCGAATCGGAAATGAGCAGTTCTTC. Translated: CASRGGGTRIGNEQFF. The chain carries TRBV2 and TRBJ2-1, with 7 bases fitting TRBD2. This CDR3 has 16 amino acids. V shed 6 bases, J shed 7 bases, and the junction held 15 bases outside the gene matches. Germline V gene sequence: CDR1 SNHLY, CDR2 FYNNEI.

This clonotype was observed many times. J is TRBJ2-2 and V is TRBV18, with 7 bases matching TRBD1. With V trimmed by 2 bases and J by 1 base, 1 base remained unmatched. Per the germline V gene, CDR1 is KGHSH and CDR2 is LQKENI. The CDR3 loop spans 15 amino acids. This CDR3 is CASSPNRGNTGELFF. CDR3 in DNA: TGTGCCAGCTCACCAAACAGGGGGAACACCGGGGAGCTGTTTTTT.

The sample holds many counts of this clonotype. The gene calls are TRBV12-3 or TRBV12-4 and TRBJ2-7; 14 positions agree with TRBD2. With V trimmed by 9 bases and J by 5 bases, 6 bases remained unmatched. CDR3 size: 14 residues. CDR3 region: CASKTSGRADEQYF. The CDR3 DNA follows: TGTGCCAGTAAGACTAGCGGGAGGGCCGACGAGCAGTACTTC.

This clonotype has just a few counts. The gene calls are TRBV5-4 and TRBJ1-2; 8 nucleotides match TRBD1. J was trimmed by 4 bases and V by 5 bases; bases with no gene match: 7. The CDR3 loop spans 14 amino acids. Germline values: CDR1 SGHNT, CDR2 YYREEE (reference sequence). Written as DNA, the CDR3 is TGTGCCAGCAGAAACAGGGGGAGTAGCTATGGCTACACCTTC. Translating gives CASRNRGSSYGYTF.

This clonotype has more than one count but fewer than ten. This rearrangement joins TRBV6-1 to TRBJ1-1, with D tentatively TRBD1 (6 bases). Germline CDR1 reads MNHNS; CDR2 reads SASEGT. V lost 6 bases and J lost 8, with 25 bases in between. The CDR3 spans 16 residues. The CDR3 coding sequence is TGTGCCAGCAGCCTTTCGAGGGGGGGCGCTGCAAGGGAAGCTTTCTTT. Translation: CASSLSRGGAAREAFF.

This clonotype showed up many times. V is TRBV20-1 and J is TRBJ1-5, with 7 bases fitting TRBD1. Germline CDR1 is DFQATT and CDR2 is SNEGSKA (reference sequence). Trimming cost V 6 bases and J 2 bases; bases outside gene matches: 7. The CDR3 runs 14 residues. CDR3: CSANRGSGNQPQHF. For the CDR3, the DNA is TGCAGTGCGAACAGGGGATCGGGCAATCAGCCCCAGCATTTT.

V and J are TRBV9 and TRBJ1-6; 7 bases map to TRBD1. V shed 3 bases, J shed 1 base, and the junction held 4 bases outside the gene matches. Per germline, CDR1 SGDLS and CDR2 YYNGEE. This CDR3 spans 16 amino acids. The CDR3 protein is CASSAAGGSYNSPLHF. The CDR3 nucleotides are TGTGCCAGCAGCGCTGCAGGGGGGTCCTATAATTCACCCCTCCACTTT. Using reference TRBV9 and TRBJ1-6 for the parts outside the CDR3, the full variable domain is DSGVTQTPKHLITATGQRVTLRCSPRSGDLSVYWYQQSLDQGLQFLIQYYNGEERAKGNILERFSAQQFPDLHSELNLSSLELGDSALYFCASSAAGGSYNSPLHFGNGTRLTVT.

To note about this clonotype: A much larger clone lies a single base off, so this may be a read error. The conserved phenylalanine or tryptophan is not found at the CDR3 terminus, so this likely reflects a read error. The rearrangement links TRBV5-1 to TRBJ2-3; D possibly matches TRBD1 or TRBD2 (5 bases each). The CDR3 sequence is 14 residues long. Trimming removed 4 bases from V and 0 bases from J, with 9 bases in between. CDR1 SGHRS and CDR2 YFSETQ come from the germline V gene. The chain's CDR3 is CASSTWDSTDTQYL. The CDR3, as DNA: TGCGCCAGCAGCACGTGGGACAGCACAGATACGCAGTATCTT.

This clonotype has ten or more counts. The chain has TRBV15 and TRBJ1-2; the D gene is possibly TRBD1 (6 bases). Germline loops: CDR1 LNHNV, CDR2 YYDKDF (reference sequence). This CDR3 has 13 residues. The V end lost 0 bases, the J end lost 8 bases, and 10 bases lay between the germline ends. CDR3 loop: CATSRDRGQGYTF. CDR3 in DNA: TGTGCCACCAGCAGAGATCGCGGACAGGGCTACACCTTC.

The chain joins TRBV19 to TRBJ2-5, with 7 bases matching TRBD1. The V and J ends lost 3 bases and 7 bases, in that order; junction bases with no gene match: 8. There are 14 residues in the CDR3. Germline V gives CDR1 LNHDA, CDR2 SQIVND (reference sequence). The CDR3 DNA follows: TGTGCCAGTAGTATGACAGGGAATCTGGGGACCCAGTACTTC. Its translation: CASSMTGNLGTQYF.

This clonotype was counted ten times or more. This chain uses TRBV20-1 with TRBJ2-5; 9 bases line up with TRBD2. J lost 4 bases, V lost 1 base, and 4 bases had no gene match. Germline values: CDR1 DFQATT, CDR2 SNEGSKA (reference sequence). The CDR3 consists of 14 residues. DNA for the CDR3: TGCAGTGCTAGAGGGGGACTAGCCCGAGAGACCCAGTACTTC. This sequence encodes CSARGGLARETQYF.

In its sample, this clonotype was seen many times. The chain uses TRBV20-1 and TRBJ2-3; D remains unclear. The germline CDR1 and CDR2 sequences are DFQATT and SNEGSKA (reference sequence). The ends were cut back, 0 bases at V and 0 bases at J, with 16 bases in the middle. CDR3 length: 17 amino acids. The CDR3 sequence is CSAREPRKGPSTDTQYF. The CDR3 DNA reads as TGCAGTGCTAGAGAACCCCGGAAAGGACCTAGCACAGATACGCAGTATTTT.

This clonotype has ten or more counts. The J gene is TRBJ1-5, the V gene TRBV12-3 or TRBV12-4, with a tentative D call TRBD1 (6 bases). Trimming stripped 2 bases from V and 0 bases from J, with 17 bases between. The CDR3 contains 18 residues. The CDR3 loop is CASSLWAGVLYSNQPQHF. The CDR3 DNA reads TGTGCCAGCAGTTTATGGGCAGGGGTCCTATATAGCAATCAGCCCCAGCATTTT.

About this clonotype: At one end the junction does not follow the germline gene, possibly because of a read error. The chain recombines TRBV6-2 or TRBV6-3 with TRBJ1-5, with no clear D. This CDR3 contains 12 residues. Germline V gene sequence: CDR1 MNHEY, CDR2 SVGEGT. The CDR3 DNA follows: TGTTCAGCGACGGATAGCAATCGGCCCCAGCATTTT. Protein: CSATDSNRPQHF.

The V gene is TRBV7-9, the J gene TRBJ1-1; 7 nucleotides align to TRBD1. Germline values: CDR1 SEHNR, CDR2 FQNEAQ (reference sequence). The CDR3 runs 16 residues. The V gene end was trimmed by 4 bases and the J gene end by 4 bases; junction bases not matched to a gene: 12. CDR3 sequence reads: CASSSPRQGGGTEAFF. In DNA form, the CDR3 reads TGTGCCAGCAGCTCCCCCCGACAGGGAGGGGGCACTGAAGCTTTCTTT.

The rearrangement joins TRBV28 to TRBJ1-2; 9 bases line up with TRBD1. Germline V gene data show CDR1 as MDHEN and CDR2 as SYDVKM. The CDR3 contains 17 residues. The J segment lost 4 bases and the V segment lost 5 bases, leaving 14 bases of the junction unmatched. CDR3 in amino acids: CASSDPPTGGEVYGYTF. In nucleotides, the CDR3 is TGTGCCAGCAGTGATCCCCCTACAGGGGGCGAGGTCTATGGCTACACCTTC.

This clonotype was recorded once. The gene calls are TRBV4-2 and TRBJ2-3; TRBD2 is a possible D gene (6 bases). CDR1 LGHNA and CDR2 YNFKEQ come from the germline V gene. The CDR3 spans 14 residues. V was clipped by 4 bases and J by 3 bases, with 11 bases between them. For the CDR3, the DNA is TGTGCCAGCAGCCGGGCGGAGGGAACAGATACGCAGTATTTT. Its translation: CASSRAEGTDTQYF.

The CDR3 region has the DNA TGTGCCAGTAGTTTACGACAGCTGTGGGGAAATCAGCCCCAGCATTTT. It encodes CASSLRQLWGNQPQHF. The chain recombines TRBV19 with TRBJ1-5; D might be TRBD1 (5 bases). Germline CDR1 LNHDA, CDR2 SQIVND (reference sequence). V lost 5 bases and J lost 4, with 18 bases in between. The CDR3 is made up of 16 amino acids.

The rearrangement joins TRBV5-1 to TRBJ2-1, with D possibly matching TRBD2 (6 bases). The germline gives CDR1 SGHRS, CDR2 YFSETQ. CDR3 length: 15 residues. V lost 0 bases to trimming and J lost 4 bases, with 11 bases between them. Written as DNA, the CDR3 is TGCGCCAGCAGCTTGGGTTTCGGGAGTTACAATGAGCAGTTCTTC. It codes for CASSLGFGSYNEQFF.

This clonotype has ten or more counts. The rearrangement uses TRBV6-2 or TRBV6-3 and TRBJ2-5; unclear D gene. Trimming cost V 6 bases and J 4 bases, with 21 bases left between them. The CDR3 runs to 16 residues. Looked up from germline, CDR1 is MNHEY and CDR2 is SVGEGT. DNA for the CDR3: TGTGCCAGCAGAGACCCCCTCTCTTGGCGGCTAGAGACCCAGTACTTC. Its translation is CASRDPLSWRLETQYF.

This clonotype was recorded many times. The chain joins TRBV20-1 to TRBJ1-3; D may be TRBD1 (6 bases). Germline CDR1 reads DFQATT; CDR2 reads SNEGSKA (reference sequence). The ends were cut back, 6 bases at V and 1 base at J, with 10 bases in the middle. The CDR3 loop spans 13 amino acids. The CDR3 loop reads CSASGDSGNTIYF. The CDR3 DNA follows: TGCAGTGCGTCAGGGGATTCTGGAAACACCATATATTTT.

This clonotype was counted between two and nine times. The chain couples TRBV19 to TRBJ1-5; weak D call: TRBD1 (5 bases). Trimming took off 6 bases at V and 0 bases at J, with 12 bases between the two ends. CDR1 and CDR2 (germline): LNHDA, SQIVND (reference sequence). The CDR3 has 15 amino acids. The CDR3 loop reads CASRLGRNSNQPQHF. DNA of the CDR3: TGTGCCAGTAGGCTGGGGCGGAATAGCAATCAGCCCCAGCATTTT.

The chain uses TRBV19 and TRBJ1-2, with D unclear. Looked up from germline, CDR1 is LNHDA and CDR2 is SQIVND (reference sequence). CDR3 length: 15 amino acids. The ends were cut back, 0 bases at V and 5 bases at J, with 13 bases in the middle. For the CDR3, the DNA is TGTGCCAGTAGTATAGATCGAGGAAGACCTTATGGCTACACCTTC. Amino acids: CASSIDRGRPYGYTF.